This T cell receptor beta chain stems from a study of cytomegalovirus exposure and HLA in healthy donors. The PCR had 60 Vbeta and 13 Jbeta primers. The protocol was immunoSEQ multiplex PCR, while the TCRdb copy is restricted to in-frame clones and leaves out a portion. Of 80,000 to 130,000 clones in the sample, roughly four fifths are singletons; the top ten hold 12% to 15%. The CDR3 extends over 12 amino acids. Germline V gene sequence: CDR1 SGHDT, CDR2 YYEEEE. V shed 4 bases and J 7 bases; nucleotides not matched to a gene: 2. Study conclusions and caveats: A list of about 180 TCR beta chains associated with cytomegalovirus was given.

This clone showed up just a few times. Antigen specificity is unknown. The clonotype originates from a male donor in good health and CMV-seropositive. V gene TRBV5-6 combines with J gene TRBJ1-1, with 9 bases aligning to TRBD1. The sample taken for sequencing was PBMCs. The CDR3 region is CASSGQGNEAFF. The CDR3 DNA reads TGTGCCAGCAGCGGACAGGGGAATGAAGCTTTCTTT.